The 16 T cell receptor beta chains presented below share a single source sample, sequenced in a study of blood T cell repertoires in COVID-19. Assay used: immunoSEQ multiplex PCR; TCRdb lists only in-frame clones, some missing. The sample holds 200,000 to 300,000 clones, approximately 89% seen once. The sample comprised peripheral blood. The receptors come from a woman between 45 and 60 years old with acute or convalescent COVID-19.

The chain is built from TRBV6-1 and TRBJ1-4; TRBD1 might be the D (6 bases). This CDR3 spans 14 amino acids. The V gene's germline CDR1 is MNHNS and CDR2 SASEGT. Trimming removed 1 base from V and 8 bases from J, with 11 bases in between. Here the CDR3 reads CASSEEAGDEKLFF. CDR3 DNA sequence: TGTGCCAGCAGTGAAGAGGCAGGGGACGAAAAACTGTTTTTT.

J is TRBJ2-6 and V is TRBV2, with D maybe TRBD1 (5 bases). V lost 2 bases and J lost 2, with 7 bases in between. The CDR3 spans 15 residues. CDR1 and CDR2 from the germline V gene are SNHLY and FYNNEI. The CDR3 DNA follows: TGTGCCAGCAGTGAACAGGGCCCTGGGGCCAACGTCCTGACTTTC. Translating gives CASSEQGPGANVLTF.

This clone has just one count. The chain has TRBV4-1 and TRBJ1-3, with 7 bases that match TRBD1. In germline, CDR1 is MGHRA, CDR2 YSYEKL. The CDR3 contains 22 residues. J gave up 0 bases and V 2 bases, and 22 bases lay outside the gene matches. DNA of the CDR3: TGCGCCAGCAGCCAATTCGTGGGTTTTCGGACAGGCGACTTTAGCTCTGGAAACACCATATATTTT. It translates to CASSQFVGFRTGDFSSGNTIYF.

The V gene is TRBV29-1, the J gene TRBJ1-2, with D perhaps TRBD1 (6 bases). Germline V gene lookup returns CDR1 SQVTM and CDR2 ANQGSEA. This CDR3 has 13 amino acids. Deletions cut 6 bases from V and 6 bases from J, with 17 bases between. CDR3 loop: CSVSTGYGDGYTF. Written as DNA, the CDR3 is TGCAGCGTCTCAACAGGGTACGGCGATGGCTACACCTTC.

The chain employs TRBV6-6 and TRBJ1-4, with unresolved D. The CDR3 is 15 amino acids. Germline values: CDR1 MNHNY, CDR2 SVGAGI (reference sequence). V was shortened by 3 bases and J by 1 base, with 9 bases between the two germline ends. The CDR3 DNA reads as TGTGCCAGCAGTTATTCAAGACTAACTAATGAAAAACTGTTTTTT. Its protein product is CASSYSRLTNEKLFF.

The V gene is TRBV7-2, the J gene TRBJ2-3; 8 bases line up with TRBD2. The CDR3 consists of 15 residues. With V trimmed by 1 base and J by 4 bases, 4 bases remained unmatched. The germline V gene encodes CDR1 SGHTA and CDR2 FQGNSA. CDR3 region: CASSLGGRSADTQYF. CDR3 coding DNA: TGTGCCAGCAGCTTAGGCGGGAGGTCTGCAGATACGCAGTATTTT.

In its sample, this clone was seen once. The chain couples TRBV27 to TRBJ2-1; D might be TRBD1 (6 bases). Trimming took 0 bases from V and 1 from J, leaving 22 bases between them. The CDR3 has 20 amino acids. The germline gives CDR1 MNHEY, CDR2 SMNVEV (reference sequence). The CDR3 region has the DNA TGTGCCAGCAGTTTATCGATCGGGCAGGGGAGCCCCCGGTCCTACAATGAGCAGTTCTTC. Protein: CASSLSIGQGSPRSYNEQFF.

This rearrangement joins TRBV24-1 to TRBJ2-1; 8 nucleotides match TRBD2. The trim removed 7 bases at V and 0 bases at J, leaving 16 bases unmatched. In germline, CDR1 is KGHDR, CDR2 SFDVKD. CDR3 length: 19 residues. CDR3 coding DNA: TGTGCCACCAGGGGCCGGGATCTAGCGGGCAAAAGCTCCTACAATGAGCAGTTCTTC. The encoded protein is CATRGRDLAGKSSYNEQFF.

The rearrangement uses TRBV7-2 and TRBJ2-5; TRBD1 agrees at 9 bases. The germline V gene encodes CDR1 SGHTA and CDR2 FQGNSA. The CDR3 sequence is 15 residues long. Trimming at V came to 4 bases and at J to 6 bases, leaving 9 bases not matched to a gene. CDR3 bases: TGTGCCAGCAGCTCCACTGGGACAGGGAAAAAGACCCAGTACTTC. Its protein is CASSSTGTGKKTQYF.

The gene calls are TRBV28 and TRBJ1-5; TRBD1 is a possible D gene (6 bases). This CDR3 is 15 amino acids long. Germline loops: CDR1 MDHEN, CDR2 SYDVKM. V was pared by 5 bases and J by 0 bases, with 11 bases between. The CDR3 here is CASSSGQISNQPQHF. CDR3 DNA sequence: TGTGCCAGCAGTAGCGGACAGATTAGCAATCAGCCCCAGCATTTT. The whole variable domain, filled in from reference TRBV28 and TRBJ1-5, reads DVKVTQSSRYLVKRTGEKVFLECVQDMDHENMFWYRQDPGLGLRLIYFSYDVKMKEKGDIPEGYSVSREKKERFSLILESASTNQTSMYLCASSSGQISNQPQHFGDGTRLSIL.

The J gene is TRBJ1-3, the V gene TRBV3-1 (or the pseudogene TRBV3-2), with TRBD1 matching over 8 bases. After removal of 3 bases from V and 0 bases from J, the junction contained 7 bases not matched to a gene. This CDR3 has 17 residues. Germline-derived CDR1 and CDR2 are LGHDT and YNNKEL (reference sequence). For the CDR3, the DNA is TGTGCCAGCAGCCACTGGACAGGGCCGTACTCTGGAAACACCATATATTTT. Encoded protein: CASSHWTGPYSGNTIYF.

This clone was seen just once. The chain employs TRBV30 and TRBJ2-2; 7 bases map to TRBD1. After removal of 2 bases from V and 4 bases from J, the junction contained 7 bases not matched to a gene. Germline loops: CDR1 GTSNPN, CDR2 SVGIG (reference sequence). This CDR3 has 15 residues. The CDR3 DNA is TGTGCCTGGAGTCAACTGGGACAGTCCACCGGGGAGCTGTTTTTT. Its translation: CAWSQLGQSTGELFF.

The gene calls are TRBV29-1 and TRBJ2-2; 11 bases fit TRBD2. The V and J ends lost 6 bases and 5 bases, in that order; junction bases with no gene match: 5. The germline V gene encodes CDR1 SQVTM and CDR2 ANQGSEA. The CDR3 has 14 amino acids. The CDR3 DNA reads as TGCAGCGTCGTAGCGGGAGGGCCAACCGGGGAGCTGTTTTTT. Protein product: CSVVAGGPTGELFF.

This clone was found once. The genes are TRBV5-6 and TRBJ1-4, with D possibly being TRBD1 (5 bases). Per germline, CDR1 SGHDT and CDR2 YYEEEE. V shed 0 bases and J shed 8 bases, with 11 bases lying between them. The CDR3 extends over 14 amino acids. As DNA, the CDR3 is TGTGCCAGCAGCTTGGGTGCAGGGTACGAAAAACTGTTTTTT. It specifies CASSLGAGYEKLFF.

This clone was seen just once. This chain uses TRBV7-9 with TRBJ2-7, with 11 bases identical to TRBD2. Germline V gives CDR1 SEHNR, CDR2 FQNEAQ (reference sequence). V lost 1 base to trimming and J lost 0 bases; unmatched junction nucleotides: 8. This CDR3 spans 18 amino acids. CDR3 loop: CASSLGLAGLMSSYEQYF. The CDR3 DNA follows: TGTGCCAGCAGCTTAGGACTAGCGGGGCTAATGAGCTCCTACGAGCAGTACTTC.

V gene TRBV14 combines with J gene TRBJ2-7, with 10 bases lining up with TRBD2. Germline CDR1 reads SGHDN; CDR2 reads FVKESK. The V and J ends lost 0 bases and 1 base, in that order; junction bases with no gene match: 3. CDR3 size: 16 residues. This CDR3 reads CASSQELLAGSYEQYF. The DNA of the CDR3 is TGTGCCAGCAGCCAAGAGTTACTAGCGGGGTCCTACGAGCAGTACTTC.